These 30 T cell receptor beta chains were all obtained from the same sample, sequenced in a study of T cells after yellow fever vaccination. TCRdb re-analysed the 5' RACE reads in MiXCR, keeping a single row per CDR3 protein. This sample yields 620,000 or so distinct CDR3 sequences, of which around an eighth are seen a single time; around 14% belongs to the top ten. Sequencing was performed on PBMCs, taken on the day of the yellow fever booster vaccination. All receptors come from a man aged 30 to 45 who received the YFV17D yellow fever vaccine.

The chain carries TRBV7-2 and TRBJ1-3; the match to TRBD1 covers 9 bases. V was clipped by 0 bases and J by 3 bases; unmatched bases: 3. This CDR3 spans 16 amino acids. Germline lookup yields CDR1 SGHTA and CDR2 FQGNSA. CDR3 coding DNA: TGTGCCAGCAGCTTAGCGATGACAGGGGGTGGAAACACCATATATTTT. The encoded protein is CASSLAMTGGGNTIYF.

V and J are TRBV6-2 or TRBV6-3 and TRBJ1-2; D gene ambiguous. The CDR3 has 13 amino acids. Germline CDR1 reads MNHEY; CDR2 reads SVGEGT. V was cut by 2 bases and J by 4 bases, with 8 bases left in between. CDR3 amino acids: CASSYGTSYGYTF. CDR3 DNA: TGTGCCAGCAGTTACGGAACATCCTATGGCTACACCTTC.

The rearrangement joins TRBV12-3 or TRBV12-4 to TRBJ2-2; D possibly corresponds to TRBD1 (5 bases). The V and J ends lost 11 bases and 7 bases respectively, with 11 bases between them. CDR3 length: 11 amino acids. Here the CDR3 reads CAVGRGGELFF. In DNA, the CDR3 is TGTGCCGTCGGAAGGGGCGGGGAGCTGTTTTTT.

The rearrangement uses TRBV2 and TRBJ1-1, with D possibly being TRBD1 (6 bases). Per the germline V gene, CDR1 is SNHLY and CDR2 is FYNNEI. This CDR3 is 16 amino acids long. Trimming shortened V by 6 bases and J by 0 bases, and 17 bases separated the two germline ends. The CDR3 is CASSDNQDSMNTEAFF. In DNA, the CDR3 is TGTGCCAGCAGCGACAACCAGGACAGCATGAACACTGAAGCTTTCTTT.

The chain has TRBV4-1 and TRBJ2-2, with 7 positions matching TRBD1. CDR3 length: 21 residues. Germline V lookup: CDR1 MGHRA, CDR2 YSYEKL. J lost 0 bases, V lost 0 bases, and 16 bases had no gene match. The DNA of the CDR3 is TGCGCCAGCAGCCAAGACTGGCCTGCGTCCTTAGGGACAGCGAACACCGGGGAGCTGTTTTTT. Translation gives CASSQDWPASLGTANTGELFF.

This chain connects TRBV7-9 to TRBJ2-3, with TRBD2 matching over 11 bases. The germline CDR1 and CDR2 sequences are SEHNR and FQNEAQ (reference sequence). The V gene end was trimmed by 3 bases and the J gene end by 1 base; junction bases not matched to a gene: 3. There are 16 residues in the CDR3. DNA of the CDR3: TGTGCCAGCAGCTTTCCGGGACTAGCGGGCACAGATACGCAGTATTTT. It is translated as CASSFPGLAGTDTQYF.

There are a few counts of this clonotype. V is TRBV12-3 or TRBV12-4 and J is TRBJ2-1; the D gene is possibly TRBD2 (6 bases). The V and J ends lost 6 bases and 7 bases respectively, with 19 bases between them. This CDR3 spans 15 amino acids. In nucleotides, the CDR3 is TGTGCCAGCAGCTTCCGGGGGTTCGAGAGGAATGAGCAGTTCTTC. Translating gives CASSFRGFERNEQFF.

This chain connects TRBV12-3 or TRBV12-4 to TRBJ2-1, with 8 bases aligning to TRBD2. This CDR3 has 16 residues. With 6 bases clipped from V and 2 bases from J, the junction kept 9 bases outside the gene matches. The CDR3 nucleotides read TGTGCCAGCAGACCCACAACTAGCGGAGCCTACAATGAGCAGTTCTTC. Encoded protein: CASRPTTSGAYNEQFF.

This clonotype turned up a few times. This chain links TRBV7-2 with TRBJ2-6, with D uncertain. There are 15 residues in the CDR3. Germline-derived CDR1 and CDR2 are SGHTA and FQGNSA. The V and J ends lost 4 bases and 0 bases respectively, with 7 bases between them. The CDR3 coding sequence is TGTGCCAGCAGCTATTACAACTCTGGGGCCAACGTCCTGACTTTC. This sequence encodes CASSYYNSGANVLTF.

The chain carries TRBV12-3 or TRBV12-4 and TRBJ1-5, with 8 bases aligning to TRBD1. The CDR3 contains 15 residues. V was clipped by 6 bases and J by 2 bases; unmatched bases: 6. DNA of the CDR3: TGTGCCAGCAGGCTACAGGGGGAGGGCAATCAGCCCCAGCATTTT. This codes for CASRLQGEGNQPQHF.

CDR3 residues: CASSQDSQGARGYTF. Written as DNA, the CDR3 is TGCGCCAGCAGCCAAGATTCCCAGGGGGCGCGGGGCTACACCTTC. The chain links TRBV4-3 to TRBJ1-2; TRBD1 agrees at 8 bases. The CDR3 spans 15 residues. Per the germline V gene, CDR1 is LGHNA and CDR2 is YSLEER. V trimming: 0 bases; J trimming: 8 bases; junction bases outside the gene matches: 8.

The CDR3 sequence is CAIRGSWTAPQDYGYTF. In nucleotides, the CDR3 is TGTGCCATCCGTGGAAGCTGGACAGCCCCACAAGACTATGGCTACACCTTC. The gene calls are TRBV10-3 and TRBJ1-2; possibly TRBD1 for D (6 bases). V lost 8 bases and J 3 bases, leaving 25 bases between the germline ends. The germline V gene encodes CDR1 ENHRY and CDR2 SYGVKD. The CDR3 runs to 17 residues.

This clonotype has just a few counts. The chain carries TRBV7-2 and TRBJ2-7, with D unclear. The CDR3 is made up of 13 amino acids. From germline, CDR1 is SGHTA and CDR2 FQGNSA. Trimming cost V 6 bases and J 4 bases, with 13 bases left between them. The chain's CDR3 is CASRASSGYEQYF. The CDR3 DNA reads TGTGCCAGCAGGGCAAGCTCTGGTTACGAGCAGTACTTC.

This clonotype was detected a few times. The chain is built from TRBV27 and TRBJ2-2; a weak D match, TRBD2 (6 bases). CDR3 size: 15 residues. Germline V gives CDR1 MNHEY, CDR2 SMNVEV (reference sequence). V lost 4 bases and J lost 4, with 13 bases in between. CDR3 amino acids: CASSSASASTGELFF. The CDR3 DNA follows: TGTGCCAGCAGTTCAGCTAGCGCGTCCACCGGGGAGCTGTTTTTT.

A few counts support this clonotype. The CDR3 coding sequence is TGTGCCAGCAGCCGAAGGACTAGCGGGATTGGATATGAGCAGTTCTTC. Its protein is CASSRRTSGIGYEQFF. The V call is TRBV3-1, the J call TRBJ2-1, with 12 bases fitting TRBD2. Losses at the gene ends were 4 bases for V and 8 bases for J; bases not matched to a gene: 9. Germline CDR1 is LGHDT and CDR2 is YNNKEL (reference sequence). The CDR3 is 16 residues long.

This chain joins TRBV29-1 and TRBJ2-5; TRBD2 might be the D (6 bases). Looked up from germline, CDR1 is SQVTM and CDR2 is ANQGSEA. V shed 0 bases and J shed 5 bases, with 16 bases lying between them. The CDR3 consists of 15 residues. Written as DNA, the CDR3 is TGCAGCGTTGAAGAATTGGGGGGTCCTCGGGAGACCCAGTACTTC. Encoded protein: CSVEELGGPRETQYF. Drawing the rest from reference TRBV29-1 and TRBJ2-5, the complete variable domain is SAVISQKPSRDICQRGTSLTIQCQVDSQVTMMFWYRQQPGQSLTLIATANQGSEATYESGFVIDKFPISRPNLTFSTLTVSNMSPEDSSIYLCSVEELGGPRETQYFGPGTRLLVL.

There are a few counts of this clonotype. The J gene is TRBJ2-6, the V gene TRBV28, with a weak D call TRBD2 (5 bases). V lost 10 bases and J 2 bases, leaving 12 bases between the germline ends. Germline V CDR1 and CDR2: MDHEN, SYDVKM. The CDR3 spans 14 residues. For the CDR3, the DNA is TGTGCCACCCTTGAGGGAACTGGGGCCAACGTCCTGACTTTC. Amino acids: CATLEGTGANVLTF.

The sample holds a few counts of this clonotype. The chain recombines TRBV6-2 or TRBV6-3 with TRBJ2-1; TRBD2 agrees at 9 bases. The J segment lost 3 bases and the V segment lost 6 bases, leaving 9 bases of the junction unmatched. This CDR3 comprises 16 residues. Germline CDR1 is MNHEY and CDR2 is SVGEGT. The CDR3 sequence: CASRGSGTSLYNEQFF. The CDR3 DNA follows: TGTGCCAGCAGGGGATCTGGGACTAGCCTCTACAATGAGCAGTTCTTC.

This clonotype appeared many times. One end of the junction is discordant with germline, which a read error may explain. The chain has TRBV7-9 and TRBJ1-1; D is unresolved. This CDR3 is built from 11 residues. Germline CDR1 reads SEHNR; CDR2 reads FQNEAQ (reference sequence). CDR3 DNA sequence: TGCGCCAGCAGCAGCGACACTGAAGCTTTCTTT. Its translation is CASSSDTEAFF.

Notes on this clonotype: A much larger clone is a single base away; this may be a read error. V is TRBV20-1 and J is TRBJ2-7; 10 bases align to TRBD1. The J call is uncertain, as TRBJ2-1 better fits the DNA end. Germline lookup yields CDR1 DFQATT and CDR2 SNEGSKA (reference sequence). The CDR3 sequence is 13 residues long. The DNA of the CDR3 is TGCAGTGCTAAGACAGGGGGCCCCTACGAGCAGTTCTTC. Amino acid sequence: CSAKTGGPYEQFF.

In this sample, this clonotype turned up a few times. The rearrangement uses TRBV11-2 and TRBJ1-2; D gene ambiguous. The CDR3 length is 14 residues. Trimming took 3 bases from V and 4 from J, leaving 12 bases between them. Germline values: CDR1 SGHAT, CDR2 FQNNGV. The CDR3 region is CASSFTESTYGYTF. CDR3 DNA: TGTGCCAGCAGCTTTACAGAGAGTACCTATGGCTACACCTTC.

This chain uses TRBV19 with TRBJ2-3, with 10 positions matching TRBD2. Germline V gene data show CDR1 as LNHDA and CDR2 as SQIVND (reference sequence). This CDR3 region has 15 residues. The J segment lost 4 bases and the V segment lost 5 bases, leaving 6 bases of the junction unmatched. The CDR3 sequence is CASSGLAGVADTQYF. The DNA for the CDR3 is TGTGCCAGTAGTGGTCTAGCGGGAGTTGCAGATACGCAGTATTTT.

The sample holds a few counts of this clonotype. The chain combines TRBV5-1 with TRBJ2-3; D gene unclear. V was clipped by 2 bases and J by 6 bases, with 13 bases between them. Germline V gives CDR1 SGHRS, CDR2 YFSETQ. CDR3 size: 14 residues. CDR3 sequence reads: CASSLGTVMDTQYF. The CDR3 DNA follows: TGCGCCAGCAGCTTAGGAACCGTGATGGATACGCAGTATTTT. Full variable domain (outside the CDR3, taken from reference TRBV5-1 and TRBJ2-3): KAGVTQTPRYLIKTRGQQVTLSCSPISGHRSVSWYQQTPGQGLQFLFEYFSETQRNKGNFPGRFSGRQFSNSRSEMNVSTLELGDSALYLCASSLGTVMDTQYFGPGTRLTVL.

This clonotype was counted a few times. The chain employs TRBV12-3 or TRBV12-4 and TRBJ2-1, with no clear D. The V end was cut by 9 bases, the J end by 4 bases, with 7 bases between. The CDR3 has 11 amino acids. The chain's CDR3 is CARKSYNEQFF. For the CDR3, the DNA is TGTGCCAGAAAGAGTTACAATGAGCAGTTCTTC.

V usage is TRBV27 and J usage is TRBJ2-1, with 15 bases lining up with TRBD2. The trim removed 7 bases at V and 3 bases at J, leaving 7 bases unmatched. Germline V gene lookup returns CDR1 MNHEY and CDR2 SMNVEV (reference sequence). The CDR3 sequence is 17 residues long. DNA for the CDR3: TGTGCCAGCATGAGGGGGACTAGCGGGAGGTTCTACAATGAGCAGTTCTTC. Its translation is CASMRGTSGRFYNEQFF.

This clonotype was detected ten times or more. The chain recombines TRBV7-8 with TRBJ2-3; TRBD2 agrees at 11 bases. Per germline, CDR1 SGHVS and CDR2 FQNEAQ. The CDR3 runs to 16 residues. J gave up 5 bases and V 2 bases, and 6 bases lay outside the gene matches. The CDR3 loop reads CASSLQTSGILDTQYF. Here the CDR3 DNA reads TGTGCCAGCAGCTTACAGACTAGCGGGATCCTAGATACGCAGTATTTT.

This clonotype was counted only a few times. The J gene is TRBJ2-5, the V gene TRBV4-3; 9 bases match TRBD1. The germline gives CDR1 LGHNA, CDR2 YSLEER. This CDR3 is 17 amino acids long. With 3 bases clipped from V and 5 bases from J, the junction kept 13 bases outside the gene matches. The CDR3 protein is CASSHNYRGHIWETQYF. The CDR3 DNA is TGCGCCAGCAGCCATAATTACAGGGGGCACATCTGGGAGACCCAGTACTTC.

This clonotype was counted only a few times. This chain connects TRBV10-3 to TRBJ1-3, with D unclear. The CDR3 runs to 12 residues. CDR1 is ENHRY and CDR2 is SYGVKD in the germline V gene. V lost 7 bases to trimming and J lost 6 bases, with 10 bases between them. The CDR3 sequence: CAITDGVNTIYF. The DNA of the CDR3 is TGTGCCATCACCGACGGGGTAAACACCATATATTTT.

In this sample, this clonotype turned up a few times. The chain recombines TRBV10-3 with TRBJ2-3; D unresolved. The CDR3 is made up of 13 amino acids. CDR1 is ENHRY and CDR2 is SYGVKD in the germline V gene. Trimming removed 7 bases from V and 12 bases from J, with 20 bases in between. This CDR3 reads CAITESMEILQYF. CDR3 sequence (DNA): TGTGCCATCACCGAGTCGATGGAAATACTACAGTATTTT.

The rearrangement links TRBV20-1 to TRBJ1-3, with 7 bases that match TRBD1. Per the germline V gene, CDR1 is DFQATT and CDR2 is SNEGSKA (reference sequence). The CDR3 length is 12 residues. Losses at the gene ends were 7 bases for V and 3 bases for J; bases not matched to a gene: 3. CDR3 nucleotide sequence: TGCAGTGGTCACAGGGGTGGAAACACCATATATTTT. Protein sequence: CSGHRGGNTIYF.